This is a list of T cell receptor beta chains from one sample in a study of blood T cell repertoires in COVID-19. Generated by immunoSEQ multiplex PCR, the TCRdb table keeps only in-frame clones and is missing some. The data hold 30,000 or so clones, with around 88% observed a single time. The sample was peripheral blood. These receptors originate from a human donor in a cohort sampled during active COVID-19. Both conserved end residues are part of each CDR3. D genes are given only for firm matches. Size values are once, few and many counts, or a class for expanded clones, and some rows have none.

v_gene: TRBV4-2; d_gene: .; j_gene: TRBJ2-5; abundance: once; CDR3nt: TGTGCCAGCAGCCAAGGAGTGGGCATTAAGCAAGAGACCCAGTACTTC; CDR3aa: CASSQGVGIKQETQYF
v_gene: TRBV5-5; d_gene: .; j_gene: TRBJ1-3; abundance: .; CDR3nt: TGTGCCAGCAGCTCGGGGGGGTACGAAGGAAACACCATATATTTT; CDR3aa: CASSSGGYEGNTIYF
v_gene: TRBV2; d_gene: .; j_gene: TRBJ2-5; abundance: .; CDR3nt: TGTGCCAGCAGCGAGGAGGAGACCCAGTACTTC; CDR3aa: CASSEEETQYF
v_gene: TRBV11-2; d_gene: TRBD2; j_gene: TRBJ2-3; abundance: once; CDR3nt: TGTGCCAGCAGCTTAGGCGTTAGCGGGATCTCAGATACGCAGTATTTT; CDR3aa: CASSLGVSGISDTQYF
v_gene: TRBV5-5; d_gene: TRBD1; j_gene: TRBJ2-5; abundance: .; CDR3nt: TGTGCCAGCAGTACCGAAACAGGGGGCCCCCAAGAGACCCAGTACTTC; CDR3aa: CASSTETGGPQETQYF
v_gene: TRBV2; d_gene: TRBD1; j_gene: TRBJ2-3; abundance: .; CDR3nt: TGTGCCAGCAGTGAACGGCAGGGGGCGCGAGATACGCAGTATTTT; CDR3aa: CASSERQGARDTQYF
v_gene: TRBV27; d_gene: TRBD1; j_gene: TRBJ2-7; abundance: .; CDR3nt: TGTGCCAGCAGTTCCGGGACAGGGTGGTACGAGCAGTACTTC; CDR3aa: CASSSGTGWYEQYF
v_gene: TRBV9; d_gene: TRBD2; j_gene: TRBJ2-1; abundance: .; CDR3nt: TGTGCCAGCAGCACTAGCGGGGCCTCCTACAATGAGCAGTTCTTC; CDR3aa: CASSTSGASYNEQFF
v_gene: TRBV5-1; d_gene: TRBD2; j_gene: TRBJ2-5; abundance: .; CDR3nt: TGCGCCAGCAGCTTGGCTGAGGGACTAGCGGGGATGGAGACCCAGTACTTC; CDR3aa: CASSLAEGLAGMETQYF
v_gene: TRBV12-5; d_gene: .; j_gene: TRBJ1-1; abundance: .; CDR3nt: TGTGCTAGTGGACTTCTCTCGACAGTCACTGAAGCTTTCTTT; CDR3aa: CASGLLSTVTEAFF
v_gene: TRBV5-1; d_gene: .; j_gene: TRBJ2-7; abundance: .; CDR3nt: TGCGCCAGCCAGGTAGCGGTGACGTCCTACGAGCAGTACTTC; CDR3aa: CASQVAVTSYEQYF
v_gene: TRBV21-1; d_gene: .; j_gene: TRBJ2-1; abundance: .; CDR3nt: TGTGCCAGCAGCATTGGACTAGCGGGGGCCCGGAATGGGTTCTTC; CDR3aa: CASSIGLAGARNGFF
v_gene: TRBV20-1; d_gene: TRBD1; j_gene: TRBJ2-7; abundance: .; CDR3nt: TGCAGTGCTAGTACGGGACAGGGGGACTACGAGCAGTACTTC; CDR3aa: CSASTGQGDYEQYF
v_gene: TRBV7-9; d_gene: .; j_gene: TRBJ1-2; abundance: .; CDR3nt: TGTGCCAGCAGCTTGTACAGAACTAACTATGGCTACACCTTC; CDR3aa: CASSLYRTNYGYTF
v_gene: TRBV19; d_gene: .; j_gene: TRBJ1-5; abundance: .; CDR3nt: TGTGCCAGTACCGAAGGACAGCGACGCAATCAGCCCCAGCATTTT; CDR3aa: CASTEGQRRNQPQHF
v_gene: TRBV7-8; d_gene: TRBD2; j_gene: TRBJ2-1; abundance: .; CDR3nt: TGTGCCAGCGCAACTAGCGGGGGGGCAAGCTCCTACAATGAGCAGTTCTTC; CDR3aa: CASATSGGASSYNEQFF
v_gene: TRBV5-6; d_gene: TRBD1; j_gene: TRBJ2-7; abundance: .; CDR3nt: TGTGCCAGCAGCGAGTACCGGGACAGGGGGGGGTCCTACGAGCAGTACTTC; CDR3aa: CASSEYRDRGGSYEQYF
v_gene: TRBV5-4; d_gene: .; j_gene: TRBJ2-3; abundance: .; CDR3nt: TGTGCCAGCACCGAAGGGGGTCTCGGGAATACGCAGTATTTT; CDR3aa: CASTEGGLGNTQYF
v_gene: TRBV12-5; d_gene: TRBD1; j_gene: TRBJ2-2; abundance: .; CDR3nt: TGTGCTAGTGGTTCGCTTAGGGACAGGGGTACCGGGGAGCTGTTTTTT; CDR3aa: CASGSLRDRGTGELFF
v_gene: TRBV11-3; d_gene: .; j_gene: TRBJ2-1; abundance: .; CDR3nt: TGTGCCAGCAGCTTGACCCGGGGGTACAATGAGCAGTTCTTC; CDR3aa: CASSLTRGYNEQFF
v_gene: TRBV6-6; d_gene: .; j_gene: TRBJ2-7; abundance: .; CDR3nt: TGTGCCAGCAGTTACGAGGCTTACGAGCAGTACTTC; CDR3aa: CASSYEAYEQYF
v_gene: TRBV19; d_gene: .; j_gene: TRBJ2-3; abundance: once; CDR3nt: TGTGCCAGTAGCCTGGGGGGGCTACCTCCGTATTTT; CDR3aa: CASSLGGLPPYF
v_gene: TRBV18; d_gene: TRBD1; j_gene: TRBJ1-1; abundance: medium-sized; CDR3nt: TGTGCCAGCTCACCCCTCCCCGTAGGGGGCATCCAAACCGTGACGAACACTGAAGCTTTCTTT; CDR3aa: CASSPLPVGGIQTVTNTEAFF
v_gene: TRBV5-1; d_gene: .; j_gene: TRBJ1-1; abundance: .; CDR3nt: TGCGCCAGCAGCTTGTTGTTCTGGAGTCAATTGAACACTGAAGCTTTCTTT; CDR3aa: CASSLLFWSQLNTEAFF
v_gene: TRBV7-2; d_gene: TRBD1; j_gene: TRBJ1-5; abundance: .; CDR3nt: TGTGCCAGCAGCTTTATGACAGGGGGCAATCAGCCCCAGCATTTT; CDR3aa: CASSFMTGGNQPQHF
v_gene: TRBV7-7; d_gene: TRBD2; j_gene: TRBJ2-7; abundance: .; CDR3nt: TGTGCTAGCAGCCCATCAGCGGGGGGGATCTCCTACGAGCAGTACTTC; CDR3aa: CASSPSAGGISYEQYF
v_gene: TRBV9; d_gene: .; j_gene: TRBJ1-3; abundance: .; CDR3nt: TGTGCCAGCACCGAGGGCAACTCTGGAAACACCATATATTTT; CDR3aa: CASTEGNSGNTIYF
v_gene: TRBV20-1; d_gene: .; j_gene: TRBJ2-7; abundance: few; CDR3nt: TGCAGTGCTAGAGCCGATAGAGAGCAGTACTTC; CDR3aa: CSARADREQYF
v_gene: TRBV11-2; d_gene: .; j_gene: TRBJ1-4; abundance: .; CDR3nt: TGTGCCAGCAGCTTAATTCCCCGGGGAGGGGCGGGTGAAAAACTGTTTTTT; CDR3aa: CASSLIPRGGAGEKLFF